Reported below is one TCR beta chain. One entry per CDR3 protein, called by TCRdb with MiXCR from the RT-PCR reads. Seen here are around 700,000 distinct CDR3 sequences, approximately 15% observed once, and the top ten hold roughly 3.9%. The CDR3 has 17 residues. The V gene lost 5 bases and the J gene lost 6 bases, with 25 bases spanning the gap. CDR1 is MNHNS and CDR2 is SASEGT in the germline V gene. The TCR was taken from a female donor in good health, serving as a healthy control. J is TRBJ1-2 and V is TRBV6-1, with no clear D. Sequencing was performed on memory CD4+ T cells from blood. The CDR3 DNA reads TGTGCCAGCAGTTCTGCACGGAGAGGGAACTGGTTTAATGGCTACACCTTC. Translating it yields CASSSARRGNWFNGYTF.